The 27 T cell receptor beta chains below all came from one sample that was sequenced in a study of blood T cells in healthy people across ages. A second about 6 to 12 cycle PCR used barcoded and J-beta primers. A single record per CDR3 protein comes from TCRdb applying MiXCR to the 5' RACE reads. The sample includes around 700,000 distinct CDR3 sequences, roughly 25% of them seen just once. These data also formed part of another study, on T cells of mothers and their children.

The specimen sequenced was blood. The origin of the receptors is a boy between 10 and 17 years old in good health.

This clonotype was counted a few times. The chain couples TRBV2 to TRBJ2-7, with TRBD1 matching over 9 bases. J lost 3 bases, V lost 8 bases, and 8 bases had no gene match. This CDR3 has 14 amino acids. The germline V gene has CDR1 SNHLY and CDR2 FYNNEI. This CDR3 reads CASRGGTGSYEQYF. The CDR3 DNA reads as TGTGCCAGCCGAGGCGGGACAGGGAGCTACGAGCAGTACTTC.

The gene calls are TRBV7-2 and TRBJ1-1; D unclear. The CDR3 extends over 14 amino acids. Germline loops: CDR1 SGHTA, CDR2 FQGNSA. V was trimmed by 3 bases and J by 7 bases, leaving 15 bases between them. CDR3 sequence: CASSFGSKAVEAFF. DNA for the CDR3: TGTGCCAGCAGCTTTGGGTCTAAGGCAGTTGAAGCTTTCTTT.

There are a few counts of this clonotype. CDR3 bases: TGTGCCAGCTCACCCCGGGGGGGAGAAGGCGAGCAGTACTTC. Its protein is CASSPRGGEGEQYF. The chain links TRBV18 to TRBJ2-7; 8 nucleotides match TRBD2. The germline gives CDR1 KGHSH, CDR2 LQKENI. The CDR3 totals 14 residues. The trim removed 3 bases at V and 6 bases at J, leaving 7 bases unmatched.

In its sample, this clonotype was seen a few times. The V and J genes are TRBV7-2 and TRBJ1-1; D remains unclear. The V gene lost 4 bases and the J gene lost 5 bases, with 8 bases spanning the gap. The CDR3 runs 12 residues. Germline-derived CDR1 and CDR2 are SGHTA and FQGNSA. The CDR3 reads CASSSQATEAFF. In nucleotides, the CDR3 is TGTGCCAGCAGCTCCCAGGCTACTGAAGCTTTCTTT.

There are a few counts of this clonotype. The V call is TRBV9, the J call TRBJ2-7; D could derive from TRBD1 or TRBD2 (5 bases each). Trimming removed 4 bases at V and 2 bases at J, with 19 bases between. This CDR3 has 16 residues. Germline values: CDR1 SGDLS, CDR2 YYNGEE. This CDR3 is CASSPGPGDGAYEQYF. The CDR3 DNA reads TGTGCCAGCAGCCCCGGGCCCGGGGACGGAGCCTACGAGCAGTACTTC.

V gene TRBV29-1 combines with J gene TRBJ2-3; D gene unclear. This CDR3 region has 12 residues. The V gene lost 3 bases and the J gene lost 0 bases, with 4 bases spanning the gap. CDR1 is SQVTM, CDR2 ANQGSEA, per germline. CDR3 amino acids: CSVDTSTDTQYF. CDR3 nucleotides: TGCAGCGTTGACACTAGCACAGATACGCAGTATTTT.

This clonotype has a handful of counts. V gene TRBV20-1 combines with J gene TRBJ2-5; a weak D match, TRBD2 (6 bases). The CDR3 spans 15 residues. V lost 7 bases, J lost 1 base, and 19 bases lay in between. Germline V gives CDR1 DFQATT, CDR2 SNEGSKA (reference sequence). CDR3 bases: TGCAGTGGGATTGAGGGCGGGGACCTCCAAGAGACCCAGTACTTC. Translated, it gives CSGIEGGDLQETQYF.

In its sample, this clonotype was seen a few times. V usage is TRBV9 and J usage is TRBJ2-5; 9 nucleotides line up with TRBD1. The DNA end lines up better with TRBJ2-7; the J call may be wrong. The CDR3 sequence is 14 residues long. Germline CDR1 and CDR2: SGDLS and YYNGEE. CDR3: CASSVGDRDHEQYF. The CDR3 region has the DNA TGTGCCAGCAGCGTAGGGGACAGGGATCACGAGCAGTACTTC.

This clonotype was counted a few times. The V gene is TRBV10-3, the J gene TRBJ2-7; the D is unclear. In germline, CDR1 is ENHRY, CDR2 SYGVKD. The CDR3 is 13 residues long. V shed 4 bases and J shed 7 bases, with 14 bases lying between them. The CDR3 bases are TGTGCCATCAGTGCCCCCAATCCTGGAGAGCAGTACTTC. This sequence encodes CAISAPNPGEQYF.

The rearrangement links TRBV29-1 to TRBJ1-4; 7 positions agree with TRBD1. The V gene end was trimmed by 7 bases and the J gene end by 8 bases; junction bases not matched to a gene: 10. Germline loops: CDR1 SQVTM, CDR2 ANQGSEA. The CDR3 is 13 residues long. In nucleotides, the CDR3 is TGCAGCGCAGAGACAGGGCAGAGGGAAAAACTGTTTTTT. Encoded protein: CSAETGQREKLFF.

In this sample, this clonotype turned up a few times. The rearrangement joins TRBV7-2 to TRBJ2-3, with D unresolved. The CDR3 is 14 residues long. Trimming shortened V by 3 bases and J by 1 base, and 8 bases separated the two germline ends. Germline-derived CDR1 and CDR2 are SGHTA and FQGNSA. The CDR3 loop is CASSFYPGTDTQYF. CDR3 coding DNA: TGTGCCAGCAGCTTCTACCCGGGCACAGATACGCAGTATTTT.

V gene TRBV7-2 combines with J gene TRBJ1-6; 9 bases are shared with TRBD1. Germline CDR1 is SGHTA and CDR2 is FQGNSA. The V gene end was trimmed by 5 bases and the J gene end by 8 bases; junction bases not matched to a gene: 4. This CDR3 is 14 amino acids long. CDR3 DNA: TGTGCCAGCAGCCGAGGGACAGGGTATTCACCCCTCCACTTT. Translating gives CASSRGTGYSPLHF.

This clonotype turned up a few times. The chain has TRBV27 and TRBJ2-7; 7 bases are shared with TRBD2. Losses at the gene ends were 0 bases for V and 3 bases for J; bases not matched to a gene: 8. This CDR3 region has 16 residues. Germline-derived CDR1 and CDR2 are MNHEY and SMNVEV (reference sequence). The CDR3 reads CASSLSTSSSIYEQYF. The CDR3 DNA follows: TGTGCCAGCAGTTTATCGACTAGCTCCTCAATCTACGAGCAGTACTTC.

Details on this clonotype: One end of the junction does not line up with germline, which may come from a read error. The chain has TRBV20-1 and TRBJ2-1, with TRBD2 identical over 7 bases. Germline-derived CDR1 and CDR2 are DFQATT and SNEGSKA (reference sequence). The CDR3 is 13 amino acids. CDR3 protein: CNARTSDYNEQFF. The CDR3 DNA reads TGCAATGCTAGAACTAGCGACTACAATGAGCAGTTCTTC.

Only a few counts were recorded for this clonotype. The rearrangement links TRBV11-2 to TRBJ2-2; no clear D gene. Germline loops: CDR1 SGHAT, CDR2 FQNNGV. V lost 0 bases and J lost 2, with 7 bases in between. The CDR3 totals 15 residues. As DNA, the CDR3 is TGTGCCAGCAGCTTAGAGAGAACAAACACCGGGGAGCTGTTTTTT. This encodes CASSLERTNTGELFF.

This clonotype came up many times. V is TRBV6-2 or TRBV6-3 and J is TRBJ2-6, with a tentative D call TRBD1 (5 bases). Germline loops: CDR1 MNHEY, CDR2 SVGEGT. V lost 6 bases and J 4 bases, leaving 13 bases between the germline ends. The CDR3 totals 15 residues. The CDR3 DNA follows: TGTGCCAGCAGGAGTCAGGGTGGCGGGGCCAACGTCCTGACTTTC. Its translation: CASRSQGGGANVLTF.

This clonotype was observed a handful of times. A read error may produce the germline difference seen at one junction end. J is TRBJ2-1 and V is TRBV9; the D gene could be TRBD1 or TRBD2 (6 bases each). This CDR3 is 16 amino acids long. Germline assignment: CDR1 SGDLS and CDR2 YYNGEE. CDR3: CAGSVGWGAYGDEQFF. The CDR3 bases are TGTGCCGGCAGCGTCGGTTGGGGGGCCTACGGCGATGAGCAGTTCTTC.

The rearrangement links TRBV7-2 to TRBJ1-2; no reliable D call. The germline V gene has CDR1 SGHTA and CDR2 FQGNSA. V shed 1 base and J shed 2 bases, with 14 bases lying between them. CDR3 size: 16 residues. The CDR3: CASSLVGSSVNYGYTF. The DNA of the CDR3 is TGTGCCAGCAGCTTAGTCGGCTCGTCCGTAAACTATGGCTACACCTTC.

The sample holds a few counts of this clonotype. The CDR3 DNA sequence: TGTGCCAGCAGTTACATTTTAGAGACGGATGGCTACACCTTC. It specifies CASSYILETDGYTF. V and J are TRBV6-2 or TRBV6-3 and TRBJ1-2; no clear D. The CDR3 consists of 14 residues. Germline CDR1 and CDR2: MNHEY and SVGEGT. Trimming took 2 bases from V and 6 from J, leaving 13 bases between them.

The chain links TRBV4-2 to TRBJ1-2; D might be TRBD1 (6 bases). The CDR3 consists of 17 residues. V lost 0 bases to trimming and J lost 6 bases, with 20 bases between them. Germline CDR1 is LGHNA and CDR2 is YNFKEQ. The chain's CDR3 is CASSQDRGRGDRHGYTF. CDR3 in DNA: TGTGCCAGCAGCCAAGATCGGGGGCGGGGCGACCGTCATGGCTACACCTTC.

Turning to this clonotype: One end of the junction fails to match germline, which may point to a read error. The chain uses TRBV20-1 and TRBJ2-1; D unclear. The CDR3 runs to 15 residues. Germline V gives CDR1 DFQATT, CDR2 SNEGSKA (reference sequence). The CDR3 spells CSASLATNNYNEQFF. The CDR3 DNA sequence: TGCAGTGCTAGTCTTGCAACTAACAACTACAATGAGCAATTCTTC.

V usage is TRBV20-1 and J usage is TRBJ2-5, with D unresolved. This CDR3 contains 12 residues. The V end lost 0 bases, the J end lost 5 bases, and 7 bases lay between the germline ends. Looked up from germline, CDR1 is DFQATT and CDR2 is SNEGSKA (reference sequence). The CDR3 nucleotides are TGCAGTGCTAGAGATCTCATTGAGACCCAGTACTTC. Translation gives CSARDLIETQYF.

This clonotype occurred a few times. The chain has TRBV19 and TRBJ2-5, with 8 bases fitting TRBD1. The germline CDR1 and CDR2 sequences are LNHDA and SQIVND (reference sequence). V dropped 6 bases and J dropped 1; count of bases not matched to a gene: 7. The CDR3 covers 15 residues. The CDR3 loop is CASRPGQVPQETQYF. The CDR3 DNA follows: TGTGCCAGTAGACCGGGACAGGTCCCCCAAGAGACCCAGTACTTC.

This sequence joins TRBV11-2 and TRBJ2-5; 7 bases align to TRBD2. Per germline, CDR1 SGHAT and CDR2 FQNNGV. The junction had 4 bases not matched to a gene; V was cut back by 1 base and J by 2 bases. The CDR3 consists of 15 residues. The CDR3 DNA follows: TGTGCCAGCAGCTTAGCACTAGCGACACAAGAGACCCAGTACTTC. It translates to CASSLALATQETQYF.

This clonotype was counted between two and nine times. The chain joins TRBV4-2 to TRBJ2-2; D call uncertain. This CDR3 has 14 residues. V gave up 1 base and J gave up 7 bases, with 10 bases separating them. CDR1 and CDR2 from the germline V gene are LGHNA and YNFKEQ. This chain's CDR3 is CASSQVLRGGELFF. The CDR3 DNA is TGTGCCAGCAGCCAAGTTCTGCGAGGCGGGGAGCTGTTTTTT.

The rearrangement uses TRBV5-1 and TRBJ2-7; D unclear. Germline V gene data show CDR1 as SGHRS and CDR2 as YFSETQ. Trimming left V 4 bases short and J 0 bases short, with 11 bases between. This CDR3 region has 14 residues. CDR3 amino acids: CASSRHKDSYEQYF. DNA for the CDR3: TGCGCCAGCAGCCGGCATAAAGACTCCTACGAGCAGTACTTC.

This clonotype was seen more than once but under ten times. The V gene is TRBV7-9, the J gene TRBJ2-3; the match to TRBD2 covers 12 bases. J gave up 7 bases and V 1 base, and 6 bases lay outside the gene matches. Germline assignment: CDR1 SEHNR and CDR2 FQNEAQ (reference sequence). The CDR3 sequence is 16 residues long. The CDR3 sequence is CASSLVASGRAHTQYF. The CDR3 DNA reads TGTGCCAGCAGCTTAGTGGCTAGCGGGAGGGCCCATACGCAGTATTTT.